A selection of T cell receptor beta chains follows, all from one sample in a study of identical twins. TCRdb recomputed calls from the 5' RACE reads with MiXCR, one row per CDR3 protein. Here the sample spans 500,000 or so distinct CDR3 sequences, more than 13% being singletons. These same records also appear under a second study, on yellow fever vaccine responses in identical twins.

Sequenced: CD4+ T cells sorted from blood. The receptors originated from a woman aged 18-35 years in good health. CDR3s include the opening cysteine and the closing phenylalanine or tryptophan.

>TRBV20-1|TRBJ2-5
CSASTGQEYQETQYF
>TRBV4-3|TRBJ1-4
CASSQDRGQGEKLFF
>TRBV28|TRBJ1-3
CASSLQGGNSGNTIYF
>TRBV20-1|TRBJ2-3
CSAAPRTDTQYF
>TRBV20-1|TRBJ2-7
CSACGDRGSEQYF
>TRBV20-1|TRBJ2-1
CSASSFAGDGYNEQFF
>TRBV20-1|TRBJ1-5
CSARKHGPGDQPQHF
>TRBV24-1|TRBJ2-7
CATSRGTAEQYF
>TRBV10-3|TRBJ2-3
CAIGSRDRQYF
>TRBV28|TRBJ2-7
CASRNNRDISYEQYF
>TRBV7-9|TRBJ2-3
CASRPLYTDTQYF
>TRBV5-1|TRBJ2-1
CASSLGVKHYTRDEQFF
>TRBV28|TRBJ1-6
CASKDSYNSPLHF
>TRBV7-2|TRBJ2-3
CASSLVAGKGGTDTQYF
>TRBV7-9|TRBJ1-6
CASSLSSTYNSPLHF
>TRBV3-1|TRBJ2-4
CASCQTSGGKNIQYF
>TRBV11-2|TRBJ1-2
CASSPSLREGYTF
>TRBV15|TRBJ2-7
CATSRGGSDYEQYF
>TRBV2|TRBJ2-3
CASRLDTQYF
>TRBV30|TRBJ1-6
CAWSSARIPSSYNSPLHF
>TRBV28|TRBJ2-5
CASSQGGLGEETQYF
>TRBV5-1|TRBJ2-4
CASGGETPGSGNIQYF
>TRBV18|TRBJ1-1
CASSRSSGTINTEAFF
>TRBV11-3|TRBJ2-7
CASSLGTGGVDEQYF
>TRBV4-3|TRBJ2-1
CASGGLAGGTNEQFF
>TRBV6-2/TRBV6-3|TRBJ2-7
CASWGLADFSYEQYF
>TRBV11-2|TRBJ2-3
CASSPLLGERTDTQYF
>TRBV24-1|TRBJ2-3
CATSDAGTGPLGDTQYF
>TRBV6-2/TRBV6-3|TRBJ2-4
CASSSGRGGSIQYF
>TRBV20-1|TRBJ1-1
CSAKSGDSAFF
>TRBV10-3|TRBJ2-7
CAIRNLRGLGEQYF
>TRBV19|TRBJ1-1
CASNRGTEAFF
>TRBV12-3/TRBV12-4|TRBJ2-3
CASSPSGLISTDTQYF
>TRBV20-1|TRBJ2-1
CSARGHRLAGLRVQFF
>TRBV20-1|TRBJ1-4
CSARGYRGSNEKLFF
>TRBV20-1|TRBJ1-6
CSARGKTGGDNSPLHF
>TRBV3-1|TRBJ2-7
CASSQDLAGVYEQYF
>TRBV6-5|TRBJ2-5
CASSYSAVQETQYF
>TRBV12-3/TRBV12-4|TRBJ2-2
CASSRQGGGELFF
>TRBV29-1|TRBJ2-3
CSVDIDTQYF
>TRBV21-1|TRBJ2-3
CASSIWGQGGPPSADTQYF
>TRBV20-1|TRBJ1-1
CSASRGQAYTEAFF
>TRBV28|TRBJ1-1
CASSLKTPNTEAFF
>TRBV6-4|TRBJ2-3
CASSEGGQRTDTQYF
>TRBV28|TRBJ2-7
CASSSGQIKTQYF
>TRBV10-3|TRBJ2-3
CAIRSGERDTQYF
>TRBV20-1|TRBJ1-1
CSARGTGTNTEAFF
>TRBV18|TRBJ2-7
CASSPPSLGEQYF
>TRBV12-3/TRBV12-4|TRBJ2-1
CASSLYRGYNEQFF
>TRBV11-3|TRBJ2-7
CASSSGGESSHEQYF
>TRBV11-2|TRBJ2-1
CASSLVAGVTGEQFF
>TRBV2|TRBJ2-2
CASRATGANTGELLF
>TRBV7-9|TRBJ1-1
CASSLSAGKTDEAFF